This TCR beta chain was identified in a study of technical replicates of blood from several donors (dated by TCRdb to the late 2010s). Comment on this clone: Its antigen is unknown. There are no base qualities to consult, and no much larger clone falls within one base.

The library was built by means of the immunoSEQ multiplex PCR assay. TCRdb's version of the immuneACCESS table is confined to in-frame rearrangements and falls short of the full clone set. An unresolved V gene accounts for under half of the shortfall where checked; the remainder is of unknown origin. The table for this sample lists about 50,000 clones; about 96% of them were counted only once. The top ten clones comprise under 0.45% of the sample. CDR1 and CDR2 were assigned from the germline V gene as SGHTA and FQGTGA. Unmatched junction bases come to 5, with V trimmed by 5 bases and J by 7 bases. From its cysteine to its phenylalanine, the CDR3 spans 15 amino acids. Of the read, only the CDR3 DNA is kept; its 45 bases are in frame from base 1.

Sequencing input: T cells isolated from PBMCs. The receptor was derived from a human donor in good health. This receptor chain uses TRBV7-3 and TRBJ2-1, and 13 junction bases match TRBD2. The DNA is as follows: TGTGCCAGCAGCCTAGGACTAGCGGGAGTGAATGAGCAGTTCTTC. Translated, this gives CASSLGLAGVNEQFF.